Each of the 9 T cell receptor beta chains below was sequenced from the same sample in a study of blood T cell repertoires in COVID-19. The data were produced by immunoSEQ multiplex PCR, yet TCRdb's version contains in-frame clones alone and is incomplete. Among approximately 250,000 clones listed, approximately 90% were seen once. Sequencing input: PBMCs or T cells enriched from blood (not recorded which). These receptors originate from a woman aged 60-75 years in a cohort exposed to, infected with or recovered from COVID-19 (not recorded which).

The gene calls are TRBV6-6 and TRBJ1-2; 7 bases match TRBD1. The V gene end was trimmed by 11 bases and the J gene end by 5 bases; junction bases not matched to a gene: 11. The germline V gene has CDR1 MNHNY and CDR2 SVGAGI (reference sequence). This CDR3 contains 13 residues. The CDR3 region has the DNA TGTGCCGGAGCAGTCGGACAGGCATATGGCTACACCTTC. Encoded protein: CAGAVGQAYGYTF.

The rearrangement joins TRBV2 to TRBJ2-1; 8 nucleotides match TRBD2. Germline V lookup: CDR1 SNHLY, CDR2 FYNNEI. This CDR3 spans 16 amino acids. V lost 7 bases and J lost 0; bases outside the gene matches: 8. The CDR3 nucleotides are TGTGCCAGCAATATAGCGGGACCTAGCTCCTACAATGAGCAGTTCTTC. Residues: CASNIAGPSSYNEQFF.

J is TRBJ2-7 and V is TRBV14; 10 nucleotides line up with TRBD2. The germline V gene encodes CDR1 SGHDN and CDR2 FVKESK. The ends lost 3 bases at V and 2 bases at J; junction bases unmatched: 1. This CDR3 region has 14 residues. CDR3 nucleotide sequence: TGTGCCAGCAGCCACCTAGCGGGGGCCTACGAGCAGTACTTC. It encodes CASSHLAGAYEQYF.

The V call is TRBV7-9, the J call TRBJ1-2; TRBD1 matches 7 bases. The germline V gene has CDR1 SEHNR and CDR2 FQNEAQ (reference sequence). This CDR3 spans 13 amino acids. The ends lost 3 bases at V and 8 bases at J; junction bases unmatched: 6. In DNA, the CDR3 is TGTGCCAGCAGCTTGGAGGGGGCGCGAGGCTACACCTTC. It is translated as CASSLEGARGYTF.

The chain uses TRBV7-9 and TRBJ2-1; TRBD2 matches 10 bases. The germline V gene has CDR1 SEHNR and CDR2 FQNEAQ (reference sequence). With V trimmed by 7 bases and J by 5 bases, 8 bases remained unmatched. The CDR3 consists of 15 residues. The CDR3 loop is CASTSGTSADNEQFF. The DNA of the CDR3 is TGTGCCAGCACCTCGGGGACTAGCGCTGACAATGAGCAGTTCTTC.

This clone turned up a few times. The CDR3 region is CASSRGLRKNTEAFF. The CDR3 nucleotides are TGTGCCAGCAGTCGCGGTCTTCGGAAGAACACTGAAGCTTTCTTT. The rearrangement joins TRBV6-5 to TRBJ1-1, with unresolved D. Germline V gives CDR1 MNHEY, CDR2 SVGAGI. The V end lost 5 bases, the J end lost 1 base, and 14 bases lay between the germline ends. CDR3 length equals 15 residues.

The chain uses TRBV2 and TRBJ2-7; 14 bases are shared with TRBD2. Germline V gene lookup returns CDR1 SNHLY and CDR2 FYNNEI. With 3 bases clipped from V and 4 bases from J, the junction kept 5 bases outside the gene matches. This CDR3 is 16 amino acids long. CDR3 in amino acids: CASSDGLAGGTYEQYF. The CDR3 nucleotides read TGTGCCAGCAGTGACGGACTAGCGGGAGGAACGTACGAGCAGTACTTC.

The V gene is TRBV27, the J gene TRBJ2-7; the match to TRBD1 covers 7 bases. Germline-derived CDR1 and CDR2 are MNHEY and SMNVEV (reference sequence). After removal of 3 bases from V and 3 bases from J, the junction contained 20 bases not matched to a gene. CDR3 length: 19 amino acids. For the CDR3, the DNA is TGTGCCAGCAGTTTCTCGAACCGACAAGGACAGGCAAGGGTCTACGAGCAGTACTTC. Amino acids: CASSFSNRQGQARVYEQYF.

The gene calls are TRBV28 and TRBJ2-1; 9 bases map to TRBD2. Germline values: CDR1 MDHEN, CDR2 SYDVKM. CDR3 length: 20 amino acids. V gave up 5 bases and J gave up 8 bases; unmatched junction bases: 25. CDR3 amino acids: CASSPEWPPLAGSDGYEQFF. CDR3 DNA: TGTGCCAGCAGTCCCGAATGGCCCCCTCTAGCGGGATCCGATGGGTATGAGCAGTTCTTC.